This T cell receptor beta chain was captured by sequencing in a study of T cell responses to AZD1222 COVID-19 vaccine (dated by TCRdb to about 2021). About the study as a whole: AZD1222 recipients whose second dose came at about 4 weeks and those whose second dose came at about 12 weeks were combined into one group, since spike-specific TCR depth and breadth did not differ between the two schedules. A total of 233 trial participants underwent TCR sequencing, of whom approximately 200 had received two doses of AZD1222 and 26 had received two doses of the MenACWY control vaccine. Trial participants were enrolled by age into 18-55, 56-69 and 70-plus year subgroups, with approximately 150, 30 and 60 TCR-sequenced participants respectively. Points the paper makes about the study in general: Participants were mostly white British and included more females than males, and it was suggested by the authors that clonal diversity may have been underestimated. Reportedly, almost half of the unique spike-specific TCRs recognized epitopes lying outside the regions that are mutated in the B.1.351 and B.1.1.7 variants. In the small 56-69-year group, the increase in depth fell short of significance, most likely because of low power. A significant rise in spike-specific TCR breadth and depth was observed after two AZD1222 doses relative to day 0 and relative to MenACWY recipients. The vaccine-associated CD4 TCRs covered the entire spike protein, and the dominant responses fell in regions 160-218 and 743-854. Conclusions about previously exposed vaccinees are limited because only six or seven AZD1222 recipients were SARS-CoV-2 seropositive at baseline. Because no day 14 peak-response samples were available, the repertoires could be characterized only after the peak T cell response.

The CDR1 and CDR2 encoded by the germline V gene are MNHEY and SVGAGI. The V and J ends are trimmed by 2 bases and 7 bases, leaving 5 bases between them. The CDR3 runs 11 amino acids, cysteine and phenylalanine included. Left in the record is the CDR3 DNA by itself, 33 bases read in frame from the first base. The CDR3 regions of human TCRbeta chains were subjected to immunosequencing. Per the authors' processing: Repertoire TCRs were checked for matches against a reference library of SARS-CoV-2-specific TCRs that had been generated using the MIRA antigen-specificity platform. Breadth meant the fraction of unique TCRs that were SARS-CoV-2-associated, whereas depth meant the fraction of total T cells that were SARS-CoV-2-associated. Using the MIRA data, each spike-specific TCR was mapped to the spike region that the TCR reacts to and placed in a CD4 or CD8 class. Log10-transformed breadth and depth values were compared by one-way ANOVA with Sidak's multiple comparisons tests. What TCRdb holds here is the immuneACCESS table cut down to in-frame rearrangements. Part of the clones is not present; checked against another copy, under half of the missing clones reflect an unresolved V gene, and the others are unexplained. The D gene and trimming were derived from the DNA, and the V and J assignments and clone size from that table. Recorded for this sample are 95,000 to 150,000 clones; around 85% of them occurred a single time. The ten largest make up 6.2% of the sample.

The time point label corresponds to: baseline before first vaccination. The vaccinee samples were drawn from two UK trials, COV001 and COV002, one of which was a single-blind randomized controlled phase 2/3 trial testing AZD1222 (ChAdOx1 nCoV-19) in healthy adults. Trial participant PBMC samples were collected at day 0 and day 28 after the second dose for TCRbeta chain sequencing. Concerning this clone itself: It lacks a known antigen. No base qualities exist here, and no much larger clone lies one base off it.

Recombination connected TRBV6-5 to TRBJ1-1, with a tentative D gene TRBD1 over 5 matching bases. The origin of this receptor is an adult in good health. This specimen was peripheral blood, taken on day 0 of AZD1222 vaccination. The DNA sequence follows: TGTGCCAGCAGTTACAGGGGTGAAGCTTTCTTT. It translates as CASSYRGEAFF.